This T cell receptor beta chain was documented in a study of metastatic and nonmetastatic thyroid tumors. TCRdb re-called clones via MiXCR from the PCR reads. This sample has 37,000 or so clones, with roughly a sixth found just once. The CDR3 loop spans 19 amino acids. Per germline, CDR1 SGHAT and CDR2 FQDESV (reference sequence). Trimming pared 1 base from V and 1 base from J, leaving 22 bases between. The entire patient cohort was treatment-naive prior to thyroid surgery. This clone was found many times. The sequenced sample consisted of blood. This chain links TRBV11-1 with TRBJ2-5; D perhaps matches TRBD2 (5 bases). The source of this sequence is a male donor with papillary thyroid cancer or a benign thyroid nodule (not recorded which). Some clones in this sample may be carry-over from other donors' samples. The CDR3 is CASSLGPLASGILQETQYF. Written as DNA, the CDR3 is TGTGCCAGCAGCTTAGGACCCCTAGCTTCAGGAATACTCCAAGAGACCCAGTACTTC.